This T cell receptor (beta chain) was recorded in a study of beta chain features in type 1 diabetes. Study observations and caveats: For Type 1 diabetes patients, all four CD4+ subsets carried TCRB CDR3s that were moderately but significantly shorter. VDJ junctions sequenced from type 1 diabetes patients showed fewer insertions and more deletions.

As for this clone: The antigen remains unidentified.

The CDR3 has 15 residues. Per the germline V gene, CDR1 is SGHVS and CDR2 is FQNEAQ. V dropped 1 base and J dropped 6; count of bases not matched to a gene: 8. Expressed TCRB transcripts were sequenced after all isolated RNA was converted to cDNA. Measured with immunoSEQ multiplex PCR; TCRdb has only the in-frame clones, and not every one. Of 310,000 or so clones listed, 11% were seen once; the top ten hold about 0.015%. Input material: naive CD4+ T cells from blood. This chain uses TRBV7-8 with TRBJ2-7, with 8 bases lining up with TRBD2. The sequence was obtained from a young woman in good health. CDR3 sequence: CASSLVGTRVSEQYF. The CDR3 DNA is TGTGCCAGCAGCTTAGTAGGGACTAGGGTTTCCGAGCAGTACTTC. Filled out from reference TRBV7-8 and TRBJ2-7, the complete variable domain reads GAGVSQSPRYKVAKRGQDVALRCDPISGHVSLFWYQQALGQGPEFLTYFQNEAQLDKSGLPSDRFFAERPEGSVSTLKIQRTQQEDSAVYLCASSLVGTRVSEQYFGPGTRLTVT.